The T cell receptor beta chain under discussion was sequenced for a study of T cell repertoires in cytomegalovirus infection. As for the study in general: Epitope selection comprised recently identified HLA-C-restricted CMV epitopes and well-studied HLA-B-restricted CMV epitopes. General observations from the study: HLA-C-restricted CMV clonotypes gave the most frequent clonotype in two of eight donors.

This clonotype was seen a handful of times. Its antigen remains unknown. Via MiXCR, TCRdb re-called the reads, giving one row per CDR3 protein. This sample has around 55,000 distinct CDR3 sequences, with roughly 20% found just once. The germline CDR1 and CDR2 sequences are SGHTA and FQGNSA. This CDR3 is built from 19 residues. With 2 bases clipped from V and 6 bases from J, the junction kept 18 bases outside the gene matches. This sequence joins TRBV7-2 and TRBJ2-3; TRBD1 agrees at 9 bases. Here the sequenced sample was CD8+ T cells from cultured PBMCs, taken from culture after CMV antigen stimulation. The sequence came from a human donor in good health (CMV status not recorded). Some clones in this sample may be carry-over from other donors' samples. The CDR3 nucleotides are TGTGCCAGCAGCTTATCACAGCCCGGACAGGGGAAACACACCGATACGCAGTATTTT. This gives the protein CASSLSQPGQGKHTDTQYF.